Shown below are 17 T cell receptor beta chains from a single sample sequenced in a study of Graves' ophthalmopathy and Graves' hyperthyroidism. TCR beta CDR3 regions were amplified from RNA transcripts. First-round RT-PCR used HTBI primers; second-round multiplex PCR followed. TCRdb re-derived calls from the multiplex PCR reads in MiXCR, one entry per CDR3 protein. The sample yields roughly 400,000 distinct CDR3 sequences, 15% seen once. Source material: peripheral blood. These receptors originate from a woman under 30 with stable Graves' hyperthyroidism.

This clonotype was detected ten times or more. The CDR3 coding sequence is TGTGCCAGCAGCCCCGGACAGCATTACACTGAAGCTTTCTTT. Protein product: CASSPGQHYTEAFF. This chain connects TRBV6-1 to TRBJ1-1; D might be TRBD1 (6 bases). The germline V gene has CDR1 MNHNS and CDR2 SASEGT. Trimming removed 6 bases at V and 3 bases at J, with 14 bases between. This CDR3 spans 14 amino acids.

This clonotype occurred many times. This chain joins TRBV5-8 and TRBJ2-7; 8 bases align to TRBD1. Trimming took 3 bases from V and 0 from J; bases not matched to a gene: 8. The CDR3 has 16 residues. Germline V gene lookup returns CDR1 SGHTS and CDR2 YDEGEE. The CDR3 nucleotides are TGTGCCAGCAGCTCTCCTGGGGACAGGAGCTCCTACGAGCAGTACTTC. Encoded protein: CASSSPGDRSSYEQYF.

This clonotype appeared once. A much larger clone lies one base from this, so it may be a read error. V gene TRBV6-1 combines with J gene TRBJ2-5; TRBD2 aligns across 8 bases. Germline V gene sequence: CDR1 MNHNS, CDR2 SASEGT. This CDR3 has 15 residues. The CDR3 region has the DNA TGTGCCCGCAGCCGTCCGGGACTAGTGGGGGAGACCCAGTACTTC. The encoded protein is CARSRPGLVGETQYF.

This clonotype appeared many times. The rearrangement uses TRBV6-2 or TRBV6-3 and TRBJ2-7, with D possibly matching TRBD1 (5 bases). V was clipped by 7 bases and J by 7 bases, with 23 bases between them. The CDR3 covers 15 residues. The germline V gene has CDR1 MNHEY and CDR2 SVGEGT. CDR3 region: CASTKGPLGPREQYF. CDR3 DNA: TGTGCCAGCACCAAGGGGCCCTTGGGCCCTCGGGAGCAGTACTTC.

The genes are TRBV5-1 and TRBJ1-1; 7 nucleotides agree with TRBD1. The CDR3 sequence is 16 residues long. J lost 4 bases, V lost 2 bases, and 11 bases had no gene match. Germline V lookup: CDR1 SGHRS, CDR2 YFSETQ. The CDR3 DNA sequence: TGCGCCAGCAGCTTTTTCCAGGACAGGCGGGGCACTGAAGCTTTCTTT. Its translation: CASSFFQDRRGTEAFF.

This clonotype has a count of ten or more. In DNA, the CDR3 is TGCAGCGTCCGTTGGGGCACCTACGAGCAGTACTTC. Translated, it gives CSVRWGTYEQYF. The genes are TRBV29-1 and TRBJ2-7; TRBD1 is a possible D gene (5 bases). V dropped 6 bases and J dropped 2 bases, with 11 bases sitting between them. The CDR3 covers 12 residues. Germline V gene sequence: CDR1 SQVTM, CDR2 ANQGSEA.

Ten or more counts support this clonotype. V is TRBV12-3 or TRBV12-4 and J is TRBJ1-5, with TRBD1 matching over 8 bases. The CDR3 runs to 13 residues. V lost 6 bases and J lost 7; bases outside the gene matches: 5. The CDR3 spells CASSRTGKQPQHF. The DNA for the CDR3 is TGTGCCAGCAGCCGGACAGGGAAGCAGCCCCAGCATTTT.

In this sample, this clonotype turned up many times. The chain couples TRBV2 to TRBJ2-5, with 12 bases matching TRBD2. CDR3 length: 15 residues. The germline V gene has CDR1 SNHLY and CDR2 FYNNEI. Trimming at V came to 2 bases and at J to 5 bases, leaving 3 bases not matched to a gene. The CDR3, as DNA: TGTGCCAGCAGTGAATGGCTAGCGGGAGGGGAGACCCAGTACTTC. It yields the protein CASSEWLAGGETQYF.

This clonotype was picked up many times. This chain links TRBV5-1 with TRBJ1-2; TRBD1 might be the D (6 bases). CDR1 and CDR2 (germline): SGHRS, YFSETQ. Trimming removed 4 bases from V and 6 bases from J, with 19 bases in between. The CDR3 is made up of 15 amino acids. This CDR3 reads CASSQSTGLMDGYTF. DNA for the CDR3: TGCGCCAGCAGCCAGAGTACAGGGCTAATGGATGGCTACACCTTC.

This clonotype has a count of ten or more. This sequence joins TRBV12-3 or TRBV12-4 and TRBJ1-1, with D unclear. Trimming shortened V by 3 bases and J by 4 bases, and 9 bases separated the two germline ends. CDR3 length: 13 amino acids. The CDR3 region is CASSLVGPTEAFF. CDR3 nucleotide sequence: TGTGCCAGCAGTTTGGTCGGACCCACTGAAGCTTTCTTT.

Many counts were recorded for this clonotype. This rearrangement joins TRBV20-1 to TRBJ2-7, with D possibly being TRBD2 (7 bases). This CDR3 spans 16 amino acids. CDR1 DFQATT and CDR2 SNEGSKA come from the germline V gene (reference sequence). Trimming shortened V by 0 bases and J by 1 base, and 16 bases separated the two germline ends. Here the CDR3 DNA reads TGCAGTGCTAGAGATTGGCGGGGGCCCTATTCCTACGAGCAGTACTTC. Translation gives CSARDWRGPYSYEQYF.

This clonotype turned up a few times. The chain employs TRBV6-1 and TRBJ2-7; maybe TRBD1 (5 bases). There are 16 residues in the CDR3. V gave up 5 bases and J gave up 3 bases, with 20 bases separating them. Germline V lookup: CDR1 MNHNS, CDR2 SASEGT. The CDR3 DNA reads TGTGCCAGCAGTAAGGGGCTCCCCACAGCCTTCTACGAGCAGTACTTC. Its translation is CASSKGLPTAFYEQYF.

The rearrangement uses TRBV5-1 and TRBJ2-7, with D possibly TRBD2 on 5 matching bases. Per the germline V gene, CDR1 is SGHRS and CDR2 is YFSETQ. The length of the CDR3 is 17 residues. Trimming removed 6 bases from V and 5 bases from J, with 27 bases in between. CDR3 nucleotide sequence: TGCGCCAGCAAGATTAGTCAATTCCCATCGGGGTCGGACGAGCAGTACTTC. Amino acid sequence: CASKISQFPSGSDEQYF.

This clonotype was observed many times. For the CDR3, the DNA is TGTGCCAGCAGCTCAGGCGGCCTCCCCTACGAGCAGTACTTC. It is translated as CASSSGGLPYEQYF. The V and J genes are TRBV12-3 or TRBV12-4 and TRBJ2-7; no clear D. The CDR3 has 14 residues. The V and J ends lost 6 bases and 2 bases respectively, with 14 bases between them.

The chain joins TRBV7-3 to TRBJ2-6, with D perhaps given as TRBD1 or TRBD2 (5 bases each). The ends were cut back, 0 bases at V and 1 base at J, with 10 bases in the middle. The CDR3 has 17 residues. The V gene's germline CDR1 is SGHTA and CDR2 FQGTGA. CDR3: CASSLTGDSSGANVLTF. In DNA, the CDR3 is TGTGCCAGCAGCTTAACGGGGGATAGTTCTGGGGCCAACGTCCTGACTTTC.

The chain combines TRBV7-3 with TRBJ2-5, with D perhaps being TRBD1 or TRBD2 (5 bases each). The CDR3 is 16 residues long. V dropped 2 bases and J dropped 4 bases, with 17 bases sitting between them. Germline V gives CDR1 SGHTA, CDR2 FQGTGA. The CDR3 coding sequence is TGTGCCAGCAGCTTACTTGGGACCTTAGCCGGAGAGACCCAGTACTTC. This sequence encodes CASSLLGTLAGETQYF.

This clonotype was recorded many times. J is TRBJ1-1 and V is TRBV9; 7 bases map to TRBD1. The J segment lost 6 bases and the V segment lost 3 bases, leaving 8 bases of the junction unmatched. In germline, CDR1 is SGDLS, CDR2 YYNGEE. This CDR3 is 14 amino acids long. In nucleotides, the CDR3 is TGTGCCAGCAGCGAGGGGGCAAGGGCGGCTGAAGCTTTCTTT. Its protein product is CASSEGARAAEAFF.